This T cell receptor (beta chain) is from a study of control samples from healthy donors and cancer patients (dated by TCRdb to about 2020). Receptor libraries were prepared by the immunoSEQ multiplex PCR assay. This immuneACCESS table, as held by TCRdb, lists in-frame sequences with V and J called but not all clones. Of the missing ones, under half trace to an unresolved V gene in checked studies; the others have no known cause. This sample comprises approximately 210,000 clones, about 91% of them detected only once. The top ten constitute 1.5% to 2% of the sample. The V and J ends are trimmed by 5 bases and 2 bases, leaving 17 bases between them. There are 16 amino acids in the CDR3, from cysteine to phenylalanine inclusive. Of the read, only the CDR3 DNA is kept; its 48 bases are in frame from base 1. CDR1 and CDR2 are read off the germline V gene as SGHAT and FQNNGV. Notes on this clone: Its antigen is currently not known. No qualities accompany the bases; no much larger clone lies one base away.

The clonotype comes from a man aged 30 to 45 in good health. Here the chain combines TRBV11-2 and TRBJ2-3; TRBD2 is a weak D gene call, 6 bases matching. Sequenced input: blood. This receptor has the CDR3 CASSVTRGSITDTQYF. The DNA sequence is as follows: TGTGCCAGCAGCGTTACCCGGGGGTCGATCACAGATACGCAGTATTTT.